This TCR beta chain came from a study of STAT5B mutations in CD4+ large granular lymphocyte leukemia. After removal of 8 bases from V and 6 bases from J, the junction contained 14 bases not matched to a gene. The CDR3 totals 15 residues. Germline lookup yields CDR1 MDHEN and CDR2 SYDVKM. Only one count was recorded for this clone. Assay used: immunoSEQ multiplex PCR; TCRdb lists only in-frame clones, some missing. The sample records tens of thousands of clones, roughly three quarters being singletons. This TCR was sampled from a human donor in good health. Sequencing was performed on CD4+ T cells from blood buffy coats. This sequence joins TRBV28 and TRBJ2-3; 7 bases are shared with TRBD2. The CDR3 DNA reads TGTGCCAGCCGTCCAGCGGGGAGTTCAATTGATACGCAGTATTTT. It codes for CASRPAGSSIDTQYF.